The 21 T cell receptor beta chains presented below share a single source sample, sequenced in a study of regulatory T cells in long-lasting Graves disease. According to the study, TCR beta libraries were built with iRepertoire HTBI primers and CDR3-region Arm-PCR. TCRdb reprocessed the multiplex PCR reads via MiXCR and lists one record per CDR3 protein. The sample consists of around 250,000 distinct CDR3 sequences, 20% to 25% of them appearing once. As to time point: newly diagnosed GD, antithyroid drugs for less than 3 months. PBMCs provided the RNA from which the TCR library was made. This material consisted of peripheral blood mononuclear cells (PBMCs), taken at new diagnosis, from a patient treated with antithyroid drugs. These receptors all stem from a female donor with Graves disease.

This clonotype was picked up many times. V gene TRBV7-8 combines with J gene TRBJ1-2, with unresolved D. Trimming pared 6 bases from V and 6 bases from J, leaving 14 bases between. Per the germline V gene, CDR1 is SGHVS and CDR2 is FQNEAQ. CDR3 length: 13 residues. The CDR3 here is CASSKRGYNGYTF. Here the CDR3 DNA reads TGTGCCAGCAGTAAACGGGGATACAATGGCTACACCTTC.

Note on this clonotype: A much larger clone sits a single nucleotide away, making a read error possible. J is TRBJ2-3 and V is TRBV19; D perhaps matches TRBD2 (6 bases). Trimming pared 2 bases from V and 4 bases from J, leaving 13 bases between. From germline, CDR1 is LNHDA and CDR2 SQIVND (reference sequence). CDR3 length: 15 amino acids. CDR3 bases: TGTGCCAGTAGTATATCGCGCGGGAAGGCAGATACGCAGTATTTT. This translates into CASSISRGKADTQYF.

This clonotype was observed a few times. CDR3 in DNA: TGCGCCAGCAGCCAAGATCAGGGGTGGGATAATATCGCCACCTTC. This translates into CASSQDQGWDNIATF. The chain carries TRBV4-3 and TRBJ1-2, with D possibly TRBD1 on 6 matching bases. V gave up 0 bases and J gave up 13 bases, with 21 bases separating them. There are 15 residues in the CDR3. The germline CDR1 and CDR2 sequences are LGHNA and YSLEER.

This clonotype was detected ten times or more. This chain joins TRBV5-1 and TRBJ1-2; the match to TRBD1 covers 9 bases. CDR1 and CDR2 from the germline V gene are SGHRS and YFSETQ. This CDR3 is built from 14 residues. V trimming: 2 bases; J trimming: 6 bases; junction bases outside the gene matches: 5. In nucleotides, the CDR3 is TGCGCCAGCAGCTTTCTAGGACAGGGGAATGGCTACACCTTC. Its translation is CASSFLGQGNGYTF.

This clonotype was seen repeatedly, ten times or more. The chain links TRBV28 to TRBJ2-5; the match to TRBD2 covers 7 bases. The J segment lost 7 bases and the V segment lost 5 bases, leaving 10 bases of the junction unmatched. CDR1 and CDR2 from the germline V gene are MDHEN and SYDVKM. The CDR3 covers 14 residues. In DNA, the CDR3 is TGTGCCAGCAGTCTCCGAGGGAGGGCGGGGACCCAGTACTTC. Protein: CASSLRGRAGTQYF.

This clonotype was detected only a few times. The gene calls are TRBV11-1 and TRBJ2-1; 10 bases are a match to TRBD1. Germline CDR1 is SGHAT and CDR2 is FQDESV (reference sequence). V lost 5 bases and J lost 4; bases outside the gene matches: 8. The CDR3 extends over 16 amino acids. CDR3 bases: TGTGCCAGCAGCGGAAGGACAGGGGGAATTTACAATGAGCAGTTCTTC. The encoded protein is CASSGRTGGIYNEQFF. The full variable domain, rest sourced from reference TRBV11-1 and TRBJ2-1, is EAEVAQSPRYKITEKSQAVAFWCDPISGHATLYWYRQILGQGPELLVQFQDESVVDDSQLPKDRFSAERLKGVDSTLKIQPAELGDSAMYLCASSGRTGGIYNEQFFGPGTRLTVL.

This clonotype was detected a few times. V usage is TRBV5-1 and J usage is TRBJ2-7; 8 bases are shared with TRBD1. The CDR3 covers 14 residues. Germline loops: CDR1 SGHRS, CDR2 YFSETQ. The V gene end was trimmed by 1 base and the J gene end by 5 bases; junction bases not matched to a gene: 5. CDR3 bases: TGCGCCAGCAGCTTGCGGTCAGGGGGCAACGAGCAGTACTTC. Translating it yields CASSLRSGGNEQYF.

This clonotype showed up many times. This sequence joins TRBV29-1 and TRBJ2-7; no firm D call. The CDR3 has 13 amino acids. Trimming removed 6 bases at V and 1 base at J, with 13 bases between. The germline V gene has CDR1 SQVTM and CDR2 ANQGSEA. The CDR3 sequence is CSVAGVGSYEQYF. The CDR3 nucleotides are TGCAGCGTCGCTGGGGTAGGTTCCTACGAGCAGTACTTC.

In this sample, this clonotype turned up many times. The chain employs TRBV7-3 and TRBJ2-2, with 9 bases matching TRBD2. J gave up 7 bases and V 5 bases, and 8 bases lay outside the gene matches. CDR1 is SGHTA and CDR2 is FQGTGA in the germline V gene. The CDR3 has 15 residues. The CDR3, as DNA: TGTGCCAGCAGCAAGACTAGCGGTTCAGGCGGGGAGCTGTTTTTT. As protein: CASSKTSGSGGELFF.

This clonotype was seen at least ten times. This chain uses TRBV2 with TRBJ2-4; the D gene is possibly TRBD1 (5 bases). The CDR3 runs to 13 residues. Trimming shortened V by 4 bases and J by 9 bases, and 13 bases separated the two germline ends. Looked up from germline, CDR1 is SNHLY and CDR2 is FYNNEI. CDR3 sequence: CASSGSGYGIQYF. The DNA for the CDR3 is TGTGCCAGCAGTGGTTCAGGGTACGGCATTCAGTACTTC.

The table lists this clonotype with many counts. V usage is TRBV7-2 and J usage is TRBJ1-2; 9 bases are shared with TRBD1. The CDR3 is 14 residues long. Losses at the gene ends were 5 bases for V and 3 bases for J; bases not matched to a gene: 4. Germline-derived CDR1 and CDR2 are SGHTA and FQGNSA. The CDR3 protein is CASSHRDRDYGYTF. CDR3 DNA sequence: TGTGCCAGCAGCCATCGGGACAGGGACTATGGCTACACCTTC.

As DNA, the CDR3 is TGCGCCAGCAGCCTAACACAGGGGGCCGGCCTGATACCCCTCCACTTT. Protein: CASSLTQGAGLIPLHF. The J gene is TRBJ1-6, the V gene TRBV4-3; 9 bases fit TRBD1. CDR1 is LGHNA and CDR2 is YSLEER in the germline V gene. This CDR3 has 16 residues. Germline trimming cut 4 bases from V and 12 bases from J; bases unmatched to any gene: 13.

About this clonotype itself: A read error may explain this, as a much larger clone is one base away. This sequence joins TRBV7-6 and TRBJ1-3; no clear D. The V end lost 1 base, the J end lost 3 bases, and 13 bases lay between the germline ends. The CDR3 consists of 16 residues. Germline V CDR1 and CDR2: SGHVS, FNYEAQ. In nucleotides, the CDR3 is TGTGCCAGCAGCTTAGAGGGCCAGGAAAGTGGAAACACCATATATTTT. Translating gives CASSLEGQESGNTIYF.

V usage is TRBV5-6 and J usage is TRBJ1-4; 7 bases map to TRBD1. The trim removed 4 bases at V and 10 bases at J, leaving 7 bases unmatched. The CDR3 length is 13 residues. Germline CDR1 is SGHDT and CDR2 is YYEEEE. The CDR3 reads CASSRTGVAKLFF. The CDR3 nucleotides read TGTGCCAGCAGCCGGACAGGAGTGGCAAAACTGTTTTTT.

The table lists this clonotype with many counts. The chain is built from TRBV12-3 or TRBV12-4 and TRBJ2-2, with 7 positions matching TRBD2. This CDR3 spans 15 amino acids. With 4 bases clipped from V and 1 base from J, the junction kept 3 bases outside the gene matches. DNA of the CDR3: TGTGCCAGCAGTTATTTAGCGGGGAACACCGGGGAGCTGTTTTTT. It translates to CASSYLAGNTGELFF.

This chain uses TRBV6-1 with TRBJ2-7, with 10 nucleotides matching TRBD1. Germline lookup yields CDR1 MNHNS and CDR2 SASEGT. The CDR3 is 14 residues long. J gave up 4 bases and V 6 bases, and 6 bases lay outside the gene matches. Written as DNA, the CDR3 is TGTGCCAGCAGCACGGGACAGGGGATGTACGAGCAGTACTTC. Translation gives CASSTGQGMYEQYF.

This clonotype has only a few counts. A far larger clone is a single base away, which makes a read error likely. The rearrangement uses TRBV11-3 and TRBJ2-7; 10 nucleotides agree with TRBD2. Unmatched junction bases numbered 7, after V lost 1 base and J lost 7 bases. The CDR3 extends over 15 amino acids. CDR1 is SGHNT and CDR2 is YENEEA in the germline V gene. The CDR3 loop is CASSLATSGIREQYF. The CDR3 coding sequence is TGTGCCAGCAGCTTAGCTACTAGCGGGATCAGGGAGCAGTACTTC.

About this clonotype itself: This may be a read error, as it is one base from a much larger clone. J is TRBJ2-1 and V is TRBV11-3; 11 bases agree with TRBD2. CDR1 and CDR2 from the germline V gene are SGHNT and YENEEA. This CDR3 contains 17 residues. Here the CDR3 reads CASSFHRTSGFYSEQFF. CDR3 nucleotides: TGTGCCAGCAGCTTTCATCGGACTAGCGGGTTCTACAGTGAGCAGTTCTTC.

The genes are TRBV4-3 and TRBJ1-4, with D uncertain. The CDR3 has 15 residues. CDR1 is LGHNA and CDR2 is YSLEER in the germline V gene. Trimming left V 5 bases short and J 8 bases short, with 18 bases between. CDR3 in DNA: TGCGCCAGCAGCAAGAACCTAGGAGGTGACGAAAAACTGTTTTTT. It encodes CASSKNLGGDEKLFF.

This chain joins TRBV14 and TRBJ2-5; 9 nucleotides align to TRBD1. Germline-derived CDR1 and CDR2 are SGHDN and FVKESK. V shed 0 bases and J 1 base; nucleotides not matched to a gene: 6. The CDR3 has 17 residues. CDR3 DNA: TGTGCCAGCAGCCAAGATTGGGACAGGGCCAGCCAAGAGACCCAGTACTTC. Its protein product is CASSQDWDRASQETQYF. Full variable domain (remainder filled in from reference TRBV14 and TRBJ2-5): EAGVTQFPSHSVIEKGQTVTLRCDPISGHDNLYWYRRVMGKEIKFLLHFVKESKQDESGMPNNRFLAERTGGTYSTLKVQPAELEDSGVYFCASSQDWDRASQETQYFGPGTRLLVL.

This clonotype was seen repeatedly, ten times or more. This chain connects TRBV15 to TRBJ2-5, with 12 nucleotides matching TRBD2. This CDR3 contains 16 residues. The V gene's germline CDR1 is LNHNV and CDR2 YYDKDF (reference sequence). J was trimmed by 5 bases and V by 2 bases; bases with no gene match: 6. This CDR3 is CATSRPSGGAVETQYF. CDR3 in DNA: TGTGCCACCAGCAGACCTAGCGGGGGGGCTGTCGAGACCCAGTACTTC.